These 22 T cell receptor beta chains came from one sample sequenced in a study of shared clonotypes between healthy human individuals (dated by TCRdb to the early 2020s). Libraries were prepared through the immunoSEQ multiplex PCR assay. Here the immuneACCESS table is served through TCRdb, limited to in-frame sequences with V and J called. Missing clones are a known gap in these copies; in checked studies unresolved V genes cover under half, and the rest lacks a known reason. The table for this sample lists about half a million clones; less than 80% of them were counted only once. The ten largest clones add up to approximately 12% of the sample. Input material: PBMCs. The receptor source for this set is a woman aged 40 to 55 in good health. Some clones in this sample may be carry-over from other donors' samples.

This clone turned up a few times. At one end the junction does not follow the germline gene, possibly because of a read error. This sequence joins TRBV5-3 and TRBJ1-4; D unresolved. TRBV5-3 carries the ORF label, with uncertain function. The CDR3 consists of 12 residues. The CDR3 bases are TGTGCCAGAAGCGCCCTATGCGAGGGTTCAGATTTT. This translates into CARSALCEGSDF.

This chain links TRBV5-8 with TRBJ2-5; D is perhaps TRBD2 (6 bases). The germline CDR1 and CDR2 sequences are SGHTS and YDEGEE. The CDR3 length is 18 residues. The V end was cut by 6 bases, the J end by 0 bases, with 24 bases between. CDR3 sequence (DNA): TGTGCCAGCAAAGGAGGCCCGCGGGGACTCAAGAACCAAGAGACCCAGTACTTC. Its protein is CASKGGPRGLKNQETQYF.

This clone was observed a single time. The CDR3 protein is CASSPRSGTSTDTQYF. In DNA form, the CDR3 reads TGTGCCAGCAGCCCACGTAGCGGCACCAGCACAGATACGCAGTATTTT. The J gene is TRBJ2-3, the V gene TRBV9; weak D call: TRBD2 (6 bases). V gave up 4 bases and J gave up 0 bases, with 15 bases separating them. The CDR3 is 16 residues long. Germline CDR1 SGDLS, CDR2 YYNGEE. The full variable domain, in which reference TRBV9 and TRBJ2-3 provide the parts outside the CDR3, is DSGVTQTPKHLITATGQRVTLRCSPRSGDLSVYWYQQSLDQGLQFLIQYYNGEERAKGNILERFSAQQFPDLHSELNLSSLELGDSALYFCASSPRSGTSTDTQYFGPGTRLTVL.

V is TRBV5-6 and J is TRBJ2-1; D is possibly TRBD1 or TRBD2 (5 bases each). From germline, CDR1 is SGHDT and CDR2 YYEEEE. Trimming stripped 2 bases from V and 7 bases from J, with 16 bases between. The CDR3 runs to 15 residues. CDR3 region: CASSLTGEGWNEQFF. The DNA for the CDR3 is TGTGCCAGCAGCTTAACGGGCGAGGGGTGGAATGAGCAGTTCTTC.

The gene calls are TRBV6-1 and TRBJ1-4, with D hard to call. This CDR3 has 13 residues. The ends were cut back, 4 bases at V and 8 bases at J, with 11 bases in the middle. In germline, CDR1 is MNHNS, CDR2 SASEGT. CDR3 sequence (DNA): TGTGCCAGCAGTGGACGTCGAGTCGAAAAACTGTTTTTT. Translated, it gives CASSGRRVEKLFF.

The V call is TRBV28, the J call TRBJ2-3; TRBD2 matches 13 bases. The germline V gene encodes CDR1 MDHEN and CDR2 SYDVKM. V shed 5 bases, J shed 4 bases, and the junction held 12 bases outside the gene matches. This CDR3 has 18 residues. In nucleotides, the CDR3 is TGTGCCAGCAGTAGGGGGACTAGCGGGACGATAGGGGCAGATACGCAGTATTTT. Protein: CASSRGTSGTIGADTQYF.

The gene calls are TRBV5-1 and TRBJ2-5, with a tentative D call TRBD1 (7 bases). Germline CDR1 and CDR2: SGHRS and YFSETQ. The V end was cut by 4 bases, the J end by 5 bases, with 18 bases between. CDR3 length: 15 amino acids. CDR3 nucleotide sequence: TGCGCCAGCAGCGCCGGACAGGTTGGAGGGGAGACCCAGTACTTC. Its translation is CASSAGQVGGETQYF.

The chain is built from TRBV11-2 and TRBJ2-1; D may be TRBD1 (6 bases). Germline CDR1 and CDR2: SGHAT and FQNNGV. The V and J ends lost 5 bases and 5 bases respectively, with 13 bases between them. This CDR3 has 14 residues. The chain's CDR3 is CASSPPGTNNEQFF. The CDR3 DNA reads TGTGCCAGCAGCCCCCCCGGGACAAACAATGAGCAGTTCTTC. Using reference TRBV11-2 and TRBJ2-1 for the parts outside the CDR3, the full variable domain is EAGVAQSPRYKIIEKRQSVAFWCNPISGHATLYWYQQILGQGPKLLIQFQNNGVVDDSQLPKDRFSAERLKGVDSTLKIQPAKLEDSAVYLCASSPPGTNNEQFFGPGTRLTVL.

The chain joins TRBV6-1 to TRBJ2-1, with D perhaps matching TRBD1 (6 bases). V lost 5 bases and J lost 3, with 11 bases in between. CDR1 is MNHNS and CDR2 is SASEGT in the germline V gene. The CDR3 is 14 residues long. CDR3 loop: CASSLQGFYNEQFF. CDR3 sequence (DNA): TGTGCCAGCAGTTTACAGGGCTTCTACAATGAGCAGTTCTTC.

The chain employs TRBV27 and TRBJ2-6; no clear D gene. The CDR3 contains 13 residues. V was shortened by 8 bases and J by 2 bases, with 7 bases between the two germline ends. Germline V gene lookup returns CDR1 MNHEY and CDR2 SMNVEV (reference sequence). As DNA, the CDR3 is TGTGCCAGCGGACGGGCTGGGGCCAACGTCCTGACTTTC. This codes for CASGRAGANVLTF.

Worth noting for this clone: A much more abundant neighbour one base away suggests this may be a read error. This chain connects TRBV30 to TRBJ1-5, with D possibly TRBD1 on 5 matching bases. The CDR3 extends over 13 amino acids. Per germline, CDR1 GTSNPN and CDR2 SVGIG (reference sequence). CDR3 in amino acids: CACSVLGDQPQHF. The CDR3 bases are TGTGCCTGTAGTGTACTTGGGGACCAGCCCCAGCATTTT.

The CDR3 DNA reads as TGTGCCAGTCAAGAGGGCGCCGCGAACACCGGGGAGCTGTTTTTT. This translates into CASQEGAANTGELFF. V gene TRBV6-1 combines with J gene TRBJ2-2, with a possible D match to TRBD2 (5 bases). Germline lookup yields CDR1 MNHNS and CDR2 SASEGT. V lost 9 bases, J lost 0 bases, and 14 bases lay in between. The CDR3 extends over 15 amino acids.

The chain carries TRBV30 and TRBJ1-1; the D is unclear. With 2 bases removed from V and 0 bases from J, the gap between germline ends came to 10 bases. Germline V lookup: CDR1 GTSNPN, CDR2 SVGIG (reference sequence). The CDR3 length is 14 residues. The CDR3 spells CAWSIADLNTEAFF. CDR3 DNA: TGTGCCTGGAGTATCGCAGATCTGAACACTGAAGCTTTCTTT.

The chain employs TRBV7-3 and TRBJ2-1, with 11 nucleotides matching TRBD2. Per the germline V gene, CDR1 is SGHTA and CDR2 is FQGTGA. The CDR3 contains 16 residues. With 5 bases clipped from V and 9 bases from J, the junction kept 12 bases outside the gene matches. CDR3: CASSEGLAGVMVEQFF. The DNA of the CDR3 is TGTGCCAGCAGCGAAGGACTAGCGGGTGTGATGGTTGAGCAGTTCTTC.

CDR3 residues: CAWSGQGFYGYTF. The CDR3 nucleotides are TGTGCCTGGAGTGGACAGGGCTTTTATGGCTACACCTTC. V gene TRBV30 combines with J gene TRBJ1-2; 7 bases are a match to TRBD1. Germline V CDR1 and CDR2: GTSNPN, SVGIG (reference sequence). The V segment lost 1 base and the J segment 5 bases; nucleotides outside the gene matches: 4. The CDR3 runs 13 residues.

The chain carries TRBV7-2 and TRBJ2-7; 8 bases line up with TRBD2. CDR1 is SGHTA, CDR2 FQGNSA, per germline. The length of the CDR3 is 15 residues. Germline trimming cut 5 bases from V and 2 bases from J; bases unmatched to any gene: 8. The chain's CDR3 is CASSPQRESTYEQYF. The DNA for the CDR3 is TGTGCCAGCAGCCCACAGCGGGAGAGCACCTACGAGCAGTACTTC.

CDR3 nucleotide sequence: TGTGCCAGTAGCCCTAGGCAGGGGAATACAGATACGCAGTATTTT. Translation gives CASSPRQGNTDTQYF. J is TRBJ2-3 and V is TRBV19; D is perhaps TRBD1 (6 bases). The CDR3 has 15 amino acids. Germline loops: CDR1 LNHDA, CDR2 SQIVND (reference sequence). Trimming removed 6 bases from V and 3 bases from J, with 16 bases in between.

CDR3 amino acids: CASRDSRGANIQYF. The CDR3 region has the DNA TGTGCCAGCAGGGACTCTCGGGGGGCAAACATTCAGTACTTC. The chain has TRBV28 and TRBJ2-4, with D possibly being TRBD2 (7 bases). Germline V lookup: CDR1 MDHEN, CDR2 SYDVKM. The V gene lost 6 bases and the J gene lost 6 bases, with 15 bases spanning the gap. The CDR3 sequence is 14 residues long.

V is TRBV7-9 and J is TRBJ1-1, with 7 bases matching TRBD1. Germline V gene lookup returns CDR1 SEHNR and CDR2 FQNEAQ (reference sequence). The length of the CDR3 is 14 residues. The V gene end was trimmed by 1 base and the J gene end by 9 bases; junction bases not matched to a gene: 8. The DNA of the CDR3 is TGTGCCAGCAGCTTAGGAGGGCAGGGGGGGAAAGCTTTCTTT. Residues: CASSLGGQGGKAFF.

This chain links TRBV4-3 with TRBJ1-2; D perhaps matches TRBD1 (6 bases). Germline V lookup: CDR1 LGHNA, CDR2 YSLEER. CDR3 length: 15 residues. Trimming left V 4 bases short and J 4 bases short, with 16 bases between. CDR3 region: CASSPDSRTPYGYTF. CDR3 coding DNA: TGCGCCAGCAGCCCGGACAGCCGAACCCCCTATGGCTACACCTTC.

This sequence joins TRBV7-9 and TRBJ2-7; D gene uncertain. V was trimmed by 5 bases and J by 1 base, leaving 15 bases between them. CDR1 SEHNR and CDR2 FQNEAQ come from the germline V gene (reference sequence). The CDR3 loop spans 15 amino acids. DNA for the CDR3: TGTGCCAGCAGCCAAGAAGGAGATGTATCCTACGAGCAGTACTTC. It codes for CASSQEGDVSYEQYF.

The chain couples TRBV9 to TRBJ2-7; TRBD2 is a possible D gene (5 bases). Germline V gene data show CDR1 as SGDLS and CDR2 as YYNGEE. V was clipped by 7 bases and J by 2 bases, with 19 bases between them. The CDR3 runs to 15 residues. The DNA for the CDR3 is TGTGCCAGCTCACGTACGGGGTTTGGGACCTACGAGCAGTACTTC. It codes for CASSRTGFGTYEQYF.